These 2 T cell receptor beta chains came from one sample sequenced in a study of T cell repertoires in cytomegalovirus infection. No antigen is known for these receptors. TCRdb reprocessed the reads with MiXCR, giving one entry per CDR3 protein. Found here are approximately 89,000 distinct CDR3 sequences, 25% to 30% of them singletons; the top ten hold about three quarters. Source: CD8+ T cells from cultured PBMCs, taken from culture after CMV antigen stimulation. The source of these receptors is a human donor in good health (CMV status not recorded). Some clones in this sample may be carry-over from other donors' samples.

This clonotype occurred a few times. The gene calls are TRBV19 and TRBJ1-1; D is undetermined. Trimming left V 1 base short and J 2 bases short, with 8 bases between. The CDR3 consists of 14 residues. Germline values: CDR1 LNHDA, CDR2 SQIVND (reference sequence). The DNA of the CDR3 is TGTGCCAGTAGTATAGTACAGAGAAACACTGAAGCTTTCTTT. Translating gives CASSIVQRNTEAFF.

There are a few counts of this clonotype. The chain is built from TRBV12-3 or TRBV12-4 and TRBJ1-5; no clear D gene. The CDR3 loop spans 13 amino acids. The V gene lost 7 bases and the J gene lost 9 bases, with 16 bases spanning the gap. The CDR3 DNA reads TGTGCCAGCACCTCGGGAGCGGGAGGGCCCCAGCATTTT. Translating gives CASTSGAGGPQHF.